The clone carrying this T cell receptor beta chain was recorded at least ten times. Its cognate antigen is unknown. The entry originates in a study of T cells after yellow fever vaccination. Across the study: When fractions had low cell numbers, they were prepared with SMART-Seq v4 Ultra Low Input. Study-level findings and limits: Weaker overall was a secondary response that nonetheless peaked faster, on day 5 versus 15. Booster sampling recovered most clones from primary vaccination (96% CD4, roughly 90% CD8).

They built TCR cDNA with 5'RACE template switching, a step that put in a universal primer site and UMIs. From the 5' RACE reads, TCRdb called clonotypes with MiXCR, one entry per CDR3 protein. Here the sample spans about 240,000 distinct CDR3 sequences, 6.9% being singletons. The germline V gene has CDR1 DFQATT and CDR2 SNEGSKA (reference sequence). The CDR3 covers 16 residues. Trimming removed 0 bases from V and 0 bases from J, with 9 bases in between. The sample consisted of CD4+ T cells sorted from PBMCs, taken 15 days after the yellow fever booster vaccination. The receptor comes from a man aged 30 to 39 who received the YFV17D yellow fever vaccine. The rearrangement joins TRBV20-1 to TRBJ1-6; D is ambiguous. The CDR3 nucleotides read TGCAGTGCTAGAGATCGGGGTGGCTCCTATAATTCACCCCTCCACTTT. This codes for CSARDRGGSYNSPLHF.